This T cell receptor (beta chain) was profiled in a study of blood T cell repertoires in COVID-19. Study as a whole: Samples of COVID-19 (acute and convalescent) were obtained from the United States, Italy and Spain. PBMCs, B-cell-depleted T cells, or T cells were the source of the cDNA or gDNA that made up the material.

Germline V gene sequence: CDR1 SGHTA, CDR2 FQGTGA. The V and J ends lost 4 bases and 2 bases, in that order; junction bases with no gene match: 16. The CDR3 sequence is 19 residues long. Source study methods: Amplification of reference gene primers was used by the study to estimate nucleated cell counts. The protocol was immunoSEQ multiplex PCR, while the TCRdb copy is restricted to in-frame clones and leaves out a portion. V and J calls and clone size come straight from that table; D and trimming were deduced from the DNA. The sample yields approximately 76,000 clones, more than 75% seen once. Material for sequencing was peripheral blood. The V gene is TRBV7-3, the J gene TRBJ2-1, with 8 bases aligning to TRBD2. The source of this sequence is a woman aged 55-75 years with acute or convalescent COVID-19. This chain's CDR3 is CASSSSNPGSGRTYNEQFF. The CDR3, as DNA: TGTGCCAGCAGCTCATCTAATCCCGGAAGCGGGAGAACCTACAATGAGCAGTTCTTC.